Shown below are 25 T cell receptor beta chains from a single sample sequenced in a study of T cells in narcolepsy. Repertoires were generated with immunoSEQ multiplex PCR, while TCRdb's copy carries only in-frame clones and drops some. The sample has approximately 32,000 clones, around 90% seen once. The specimen sequenced was CD45RA- memory CD4+ T cells from PBMCs. These receptors were obtained from a human donor with narcolepsy.

The J gene is TRBJ2-1, the V gene TRBV5-1; unclear D gene. This CDR3 has 14 amino acids. V dropped 0 bases and J dropped 4 bases, with 8 bases sitting between them. Germline lookup yields CDR1 SGHRS and CDR2 YFSETQ. The CDR3 here is CASSLEGVYNEQFF. For the CDR3, the DNA is TGCGCCAGCAGCTTGGAGGGTGTATACAATGAGCAGTTCTTC.

The chain uses TRBV5-1 and TRBJ2-3, with D perhaps TRBD1 (7 bases). The CDR3 extends over 14 amino acids. V gave up 4 bases and J gave up 5 bases, with 14 bases separating them. Germline lookup yields CDR1 SGHRS and CDR2 YFSETQ. CDR3 DNA sequence: TGCGCCAGCAGCCACAGGGGAGGAGGAGATACGCAGTATTTT. Its translation: CASSHRGGGDTQYF.

The chain carries TRBV5-1 and TRBJ2-2; D is unresolved. With 0 bases removed from V and 5 bases from J, the gap between germline ends came to 11 bases. The CDR3 length is 15 residues. Germline V gives CDR1 SGHRS, CDR2 YFSETQ. Written as DNA, the CDR3 is TGCGCCAGCAGCTTGGAAGGGCCGGTGACCGGGGAGCTGTTTTTT. Translated, it gives CASSLEGPVTGELFF.

The chain is built from TRBV12-5 and TRBJ2-1; no definite D call. This CDR3 has 12 residues. V was pared by 0 bases and J by 7 bases, with 4 bases between. Germline CDR1 LGHNT, CDR2 FRNRAP. The chain's CDR3 is CASGLVGNEQFF. As DNA, the CDR3 is TGTGCTAGTGGTTTGGTGGGGAATGAGCAGTTCTTC.

This clone appeared once. The chain recombines TRBV5-1 with TRBJ2-3; TRBD2 matches 14 bases. Trimming removed 4 bases from V and 4 bases from J; junction bases left unmatched: 11. This CDR3 is built from 18 residues. Germline V gives CDR1 SGHRS, CDR2 YFSETQ. The CDR3 DNA is TGCGCCAGCAGCACGGGACTAGCGGGAGTCAGTTACTCAGATACGCAGTATTTT. It yields the protein CASSTGLAGVSYSDTQYF. The variable domain in full, completed from reference TRBV5-1 and TRBJ2-3, reads KAGVTQTPRYLIKTRGQQVTLSCSPISGHRSVSWYQQTPGQGLQFLFEYFSETQRNKGNFPGRFSGRQFSNSRSEMNVSTLELGDSALYLCASSTGLAGVSYSDTQYFGPGTRLTVL.

The chain is built from TRBV6-6 and TRBJ2-2, with a possible D match to TRBD2 (6 bases). V was cut by 6 bases and J by 6 bases, with 11 bases left in between. Per germline, CDR1 MNHNY and CDR2 SVGAGI (reference sequence). This CDR3 region has 13 residues. The CDR3: CASSRDSSGELFF. The DNA for the CDR3 is TGTGCCAGCAGCCGGGACTCCTCCGGGGAGCTGTTTTTT.

This clone was detected only once. The rearrangement links TRBV15 to TRBJ2-5; no firm D call. The germline V gene has CDR1 LNHNV and CDR2 YYDKDF (reference sequence). Trimming left V 0 bases short and J 1 base short, with 3 bases between. CDR3 length: 13 amino acids. The CDR3 loop is CATSRDPQETQYF. For the CDR3, the DNA is TGTGCCACCAGCAGAGATCCCCAAGAGACCCAGTACTTC.

In this sample, this clone turned up once. J is TRBJ2-1 and V is TRBV4-3, with TRBD2 identical over 12 bases. J was trimmed by 5 bases and V by 0 bases; bases with no gene match: 11. The CDR3 is 19 amino acids. Germline CDR1 is LGHNA and CDR2 is YSLEER. CDR3 nucleotides: TGCGCCAGCAGCCAAGATCTAGCGGGGGGGCCACGGAGGAACAATGAGCAGTTCTTC. As protein: CASSQDLAGGPRRNNEQFF.

V is TRBV7-6 and J is TRBJ1-1; TRBD1 aligns across 8 bases. The CDR3 has 22 amino acids. Germline CDR1 is SGHVS and CDR2 is FNYEAQ. The trim removed 0 bases at V and 2 bases at J, leaving 23 bases unmatched. CDR3 protein: CASSLAGSRVNRDRPINTEAFF. The CDR3 DNA is TGTGCCAGCAGCTTAGCGGGGTCAAGGGTGAACCGGGACAGGCCGATAAACACTGAAGCTTTCTTT. Full variable domain (rest looked up from reference TRBV7-6 and TRBJ1-1): GAGVSQSPRYKVTKRGQDVALRCDPISGHVSLYWYRQALGQGPEFLTYFNYEAQQDKSGLPNDRFSAERPEGSISTLTIQRTEQRDSAMYRCASSLAGSRVNRDRPINTEAFFGQGTRLTVV.

This clone was seen just once. V is TRBV7-2 and J is TRBJ2-1; the D gene could be TRBD1 or TRBD2 (5 bases each). Germline loops: CDR1 SGHTA, CDR2 FQGNSA. The CDR3 totals 16 residues. V gave up 0 bases and J gave up 4 bases, with 13 bases separating them. In nucleotides, the CDR3 is TGTGCCAGCAGCTTAGCCGTTGGGGGTCCTTACAATGAGCAGTTCTTC. Its protein product is CASSLAVGGPYNEQFF.

This chain links TRBV25-1 with TRBJ2-5, with D perhaps TRBD1 (5 bases). CDR1 and CDR2 (germline): MGHDK, SYGVNS. The CDR3 is made up of 14 amino acids. Trimming shortened V by 10 bases and J by 2 bases, and 17 bases separated the two germline ends. As DNA, the CDR3 is TGTGCCACCACGGACACGACGGCACAAGAGACCCAGTACTTC. As protein: CATTDTTAQETQYF.

The chain employs TRBV9 and TRBJ1-2, with D unresolved. Germline CDR1 and CDR2: SGDLS and YYNGEE. This CDR3 has 16 residues. With 0 bases removed from V and 8 bases from J, the gap between germline ends came to 20 bases. DNA of the CDR3: TGTGCCAGCAGCGTAGGGGAGTGGCCGCGGGTTGGGGGCTACACCTTC. Amino acid sequence: CASSVGEWPRVGGYTF.

V usage is TRBV7-9 and J usage is TRBJ1-2; TRBD1 might be the D (6 bases). Germline V lookup: CDR1 SEHNR, CDR2 FQNEAQ (reference sequence). The CDR3 loop spans 14 amino acids. V dropped 4 bases and J dropped 7 bases, with 16 bases sitting between them. CDR3 DNA sequence: TGTGCCAGCAGCTACACAGGGAATCGGGCTGGCTACACCTTC. Protein sequence: CASSYTGNRAGYTF. Based on the CDR3 plus reference TRBV7-9 and TRBJ1-2, the full variable domain is DTGVSQNPRHKITKRGQNVTFRCDPISEHNRLYWYRQTLGQGPEFLTYFQNEAQLEKSRLLSDRFSAERPKGSFSTLEIQRTEQGDSAMYLCASSYTGNRAGYTFGSGTRLTVV.

This sequence joins TRBV2 and TRBJ1-5, with D perhaps TRBD1 (5 bases). V lost 6 bases to trimming and J lost 6 bases, with 12 bases between them. Germline loops: CDR1 SNHLY, CDR2 FYNNEI. The CDR3 covers 13 residues. The CDR3 nucleotides are TGTGCCAGCAGGGCAGGGTCGGGTCAGCCCCAGCATTTT. Amino acid sequence: CASRAGSGQPQHF.

V and J are TRBV19 and TRBJ1-4, with 7 bases matching TRBD1. Trimming removed 10 bases from V and 3 bases from J; junction bases left unmatched: 8. Germline assignment: CDR1 LNHDA and CDR2 SQIVND (reference sequence). The CDR3 spans 14 residues. CDR3 in DNA: TGTGCCACCAAGACAGGGACCGCTAATGAAAAACTGTTTTTT. Translating it yields CATKTGTANEKLFF. The variable domain in full, with the rest retrieved from reference TRBV19 and TRBJ1-4, is DGGITQSPKYLFRKEGQNVTLSCEQNLNHDAMYWYRQDPGQGLRLIYYSQIVNDFQKGDIAEGYSVSREKKESFPLTVTSAQKNPTAFYLCATKTGTANEKLFFGSGTQLSVL.

The rearrangement uses TRBV7-3 and TRBJ2-5; D is perhaps TRBD2 (7 bases). This CDR3 is 13 amino acids long. Germline V gene lookup returns CDR1 SGHTA and CDR2 FQGTGA. Deletions cut 4 bases from V and 5 bases from J, with 11 bases between. CDR3 sequence reads: CASSSGGRETQYF. For the CDR3, the DNA is TGTGCCAGCAGCTCCGGGGGGCGGGAGACCCAGTACTTC.

J is TRBJ2-7 and V is TRBV7-2; D possibly uses TRBD1 or TRBD2 (5 bases each). Germline CDR1 reads SGHTA; CDR2 reads FQGNSA. There are 15 residues in the CDR3. V lost 0 bases and J 10 bases, leaving 19 bases between the germline ends. The chain's CDR3 is CASSLATGPAGGQYF. The CDR3 DNA follows: TGTGCCAGCAGCTTAGCTACTGGACCGGCTGGGGGACAGTACTTC.

The V gene is TRBV7-2, the J gene TRBJ2-7, with 7 nucleotides matching TRBD2. The CDR3 runs to 15 residues. After removal of 1 base from V and 2 bases from J, the junction contained 5 bases not matched to a gene. Germline V gene lookup returns CDR1 SGHTA and CDR2 FQGNSA. CDR3 sequence (DNA): TGTGCCAGCAGCTTAGAGGCGGGAGCCCCCTACGAGCAGTACTTC. Translated, it gives CASSLEAGAPYEQYF.

The CDR3 nucleotides are TGTGCCAGCAGCCTCCTGCGGTCCGAGCAGTACTTC. Its protein product is CASSLLRSEQYF. The J gene is TRBJ2-7, the V gene TRBV2; no definite D call. There are 12 residues in the CDR3. Germline V gives CDR1 SNHLY, CDR2 FYNNEI. V dropped 6 bases and J dropped 6 bases, with 12 bases sitting between them.

This clone was observed once. The chain is built from TRBV28 and TRBJ1-3; no definite D call. Trimming took 6 bases from V and 5 from J, leaving 8 bases between them. Germline values: CDR1 MDHEN, CDR2 SYDVKM. The CDR3 is made up of 12 amino acids. The CDR3 here is CASSDQRNTIYF. Here the CDR3 DNA reads TGTGCCAGCAGCGACCAACGAAACACCATATATTTT.

This clone has more than one count but fewer than ten. The chain has TRBV7-9 and TRBJ1-3; D not certain. The ends were cut back, 5 bases at V and 0 bases at J, with 11 bases in the middle. This CDR3 is 15 amino acids long. Germline V gene data show CDR1 as SEHNR and CDR2 as FQNEAQ (reference sequence). The CDR3 DNA sequence: TGTGCCAGCAGCCAGGAGGGAAACTCTGGAAACACCATATATTTT. Its protein product is CASSQEGNSGNTIYF.

V gene TRBV28 combines with J gene TRBJ1-2; TRBD1 aligns across 7 bases. With V trimmed by 5 bases and J by 6 bases, 3 bases remained unmatched. This CDR3 spans 12 amino acids. CDR1 MDHEN and CDR2 SYDVKM come from the germline V gene. DNA of the CDR3: TGTGCCAGCAGTACCACAGGGGATGGCTACACCTTC. The encoded protein is CASSTTGDGYTF.

The CDR3 reads CASSRVGGDEQFF. The DNA for the CDR3 is TGTGCCAGCAGCCGAGTGGGGGGGGATGAGCAGTTCTTC. V is TRBV11-3 and J is TRBJ2-1; 7 positions agree with TRBD2. CDR1 SGHNT and CDR2 YENEEA come from the germline V gene. V lost 5 bases and J lost 8; bases outside the gene matches: 6. This CDR3 contains 13 residues. The full variable domain, its missing parts supplied by reference TRBV11-3 and TRBJ2-1, is EAGVVQSPRYKIIEKKQPVAFWCNPISGHNTLYWYLQNLGQGPELLIRYENEEAVDDSQLPKDRFSAERLKGVDSTLKIQPAELGDSAVYLCASSRVGGDEQFFGPGTRLTVL.

This sequence joins TRBV27 and TRBJ1-6; D call uncertain. V lost 4 bases to trimming and J lost 6 bases, with 10 bases between them. There are 14 residues in the CDR3. Germline CDR1 is MNHEY and CDR2 is SMNVEV (reference sequence). The DNA of the CDR3 is TGTGCCAGCAGTTCCACGACGGTTAATTCACCCCTCCACTTT. Residues: CASSSTTVNSPLHF.

This chain joins TRBV18 and TRBJ2-7, with 11 bases that match TRBD2. This CDR3 has 16 amino acids. V lost 3 bases, J lost 4 bases, and 8 bases stayed unmatched. Germline V gives CDR1 KGHSH, CDR2 LQKENI. The CDR3, as DNA: TGTGCCAGCTCACCCTACGGGCTAGCGGGAGGATACGAGCAGTACTTC. Translation gives CASSPYGLAGGYEQYF.